These T cell receptor beta chains were read from a single sample in a study of blood T cell repertoires in COVID-19. Profiling relied on immunoSEQ multiplex PCR, and the TCRdb table lists in-frame clones only, not all of them. Here the sample spans some 370,000 clones, roughly four fifths being singletons. The sample taken for sequencing was PBMCs or T cells enriched from blood (not recorded which). These TCRs come from a woman aged 45-59 years who had recovered from COVID-19. Both conserved end residues are trimmed from each CDR3.

J: TRBJ2-2; V: TRBV13; CDR3: ASSLRVSGTNTGELF
J: TRBJ1-3; V: TRBV27; CDR3: ASRTLGAGNTIY
J: TRBJ1-2; V: TRBV30; CDR3: AYATPGGFRGYT
J: TRBJ1-5; V: TRBV19; CDR3: ASSNPQGLGPRVNQPQH
J: TRBJ2-1; V: TRBV29-1; CDR3: SVDLRYNEQF
J: TRBJ1-2; V: TRBV9; CDR3: ASSSMVGGAYGYT
J: TRBJ1-1; V: TRBV10-1; CDR3: ARTGEKGLNTEAF
J: TRBJ1-3; V: TRBV7-9; CDR3: ASSSAGGYGNTIY
J: TRBJ2-7; V: TRBV7-2; CDR3: ASSPQGQILYEQY
J: TRBJ2-7; V: TRBV7-3; CDR3: ASSPQAGAKPYEQY
J: TRBJ2-5; V: TRBV7-2; CDR3: ASSPRGAQETQY
J: TRBJ2-1; V: TRBV11-2; CDR3: ASSLGWAGGRFWNEQF
J: TRBJ2-3; V: TRBV6-5; CDR3: ASSSHSTDTQY
J: TRBJ1-5; V: TRBV6-6; CDR3: ASMSETSNQPQH
J: TRBJ1-5; V: TRBV6-2/TRBV6-3; CDR3: ASSYRGASNQPQH
J: TRBJ1-5; V: TRBV4-1; CDR3: ASSLGQGNGQPQH
J: TRBJ1-5; V: TRBV19; CDR3: ASTSQGRSNQPQH
J: TRBJ2-3; V: TRBV3-1/TRBV3-2; CDR3: ASSQGTATDTQY
J: TRBJ1-3; V: TRBV7-9; CDR3: ASSPRTVGSGNTIY
J: TRBJ1-4; V: TRBV4-2; CDR3: ASSPQTGEFEKLF
J: TRBJ1-5; V: TRBV28; CDR3: ASRAFGVSQPQH
J: TRBJ1-1; V: TRBV5-1; CDR3: ASSRERTGEAEAF
J: TRBJ2-7; V: TRBV5-1; CDR3: ASSLDRSYEQY
J: TRBJ2-7; V: TRBV7-2; CDR3: ASSFLPDWEYEQY
J: TRBJ1-2; V: TRBV20-1; CDR3: SASGGYGGSGYT
J: TRBJ2-1; V: TRBV11-1; CDR3: ASSRGQGSYNEQF